The T cell receptor (beta chain) described here comes from a study of OX40 agonist ivuxolimab in advanced cancers. Study in general: Patients treated during dose escalation were battling hepatocellular carcinoma, melanoma, renal cell or head and neck cancer.

The germline CDR1 and CDR2 sequences are SGHVS and FNYEAQ. The CDR3 spans 14 residues. Trimming at V came to 4 bases and at J to 5 bases, leaving 4 bases not matched to a gene. This table comes from immunoSEQ multiplex PCR, and its TCRdb copy is limited to in-frame clones, with some not included. The sample has 55,000 to 65,000 clones; about 88% are singletons. Sampling of blood occurred at baseline, cycle 4 day 1, and cycle 7 day 1. This chain connects TRBV7-6 to TRBJ2-5; TRBD2 matches 10 bases. The clonotype was recovered from an adult with an advanced solid tumor such as melanoma, head and neck, liver or kidney cancer. The source was CD4+ or CD8+ T cells sorted from blood, collected in a trial of the OX40 agonist ivuxolimab. CDR3 in amino acids: CASSSSGSYETQYF. The CDR3 DNA reads as TGTGCCAGCAGCTCTAGCGGGAGTTATGAGACCCAGTACTTC.